The 22 T cell receptor beta chains given below trace back to one sample, sequenced in a study of PD-1 blockade in classical Hodgkin lymphoma. The assay was immunoSEQ multiplex PCR, and TCRdb's table has in-frame clones only and misses some. The sample shows approximately 90,000 clones, more than 80% of them seen only once. As for time point: cycle 4 day 1 (C4D1), after about 6 weeks of nivolumab. Each and every patient relapsed after autologous stem cell transplantation, and patients got differing brentuximab vedotin exposure. Sequenced here: peripheral blood mononuclear cells (PBMCs), sampled before the fourth cycle of nivolumab. These receptors came from a human donor with classical Hodgkin lymphoma.

This chain uses TRBV5-1 with TRBJ2-1; D remains unclear. Germline V gives CDR1 SGHRS, CDR2 YFSETQ. The CDR3 runs to 16 residues. Trimming left V 4 bases short and J 0 bases short, with 14 bases between. CDR3: CASSGFSQLSYNEQFF. For the CDR3, the DNA is TGCGCCAGCAGCGGGTTCTCCCAACTCTCCTACAATGAGCAGTTCTTC.

The rearrangement links TRBV6-6 to TRBJ1-4; 7 nucleotides line up with TRBD1. The V and J ends lost 5 bases and 6 bases, in that order; junction bases with no gene match: 9. This CDR3 has 15 amino acids. Germline V gives CDR1 MNHNY, CDR2 SVGAGI (reference sequence). The CDR3 DNA sequence: TGTGCCAGCAGTCACCATCGACAGGGTGATGAAAAACTGTTTTTT. It specifies CASSHHRQGDEKLFF.

This chain links TRBV6-5 with TRBJ2-5, with D perhaps TRBD1 (6 bases). The CDR3 runs 13 residues. The germline V and J ends were trimmed by 6 bases and 4 bases, with 12 bases remaining between them. Germline CDR1 and CDR2: MNHEY and SVGAGI. The CDR3 DNA follows: TGTGCCAGCAGGCAGACAGGCAGAGAGACCCAGTACTTC. It translates to CASRQTGRETQYF.

The chain combines TRBV11-1 with TRBJ1-2; no definite D call. V lost 5 bases to trimming and J lost 4 bases, with 14 bases between them. The CDR3 runs to 14 residues. Germline values: CDR1 SGHAT, CDR2 FQDESV (reference sequence). The CDR3 sequence is CASSPLGTPYGYTF. The CDR3 region has the DNA TGTGCCAGCAGCCCCCTGGGTACCCCCTATGGCTACACCTTC.

The chain carries TRBV9 and TRBJ2-2; D unresolved. CDR3 size: 12 residues. From germline, CDR1 is SGDLS and CDR2 YYNGEE. Trimming took 1 base from V and 7 from J, leaving 5 bases between them. The CDR3: CASSVYVGELFF. The CDR3 DNA is TGTGCCAGCAGCGTATACGTCGGGGAGCTGTTTTTT.

V usage is TRBV10-3 and J usage is TRBJ2-2; no reliable D call. The CDR3 extends over 13 amino acids. Per germline, CDR1 ENHRY and CDR2 SYGVKD. Trimming shortened V by 5 bases and J by 3 bases, and 7 bases separated the two germline ends. The CDR3 spells CAISFTDTGELFF. CDR3 coding DNA: TGTGCCATCAGTTTCACCGACACCGGGGAGCTGTTTTTT.

This clone is a singleton in its sample. The chain is built from TRBV12-5 and TRBJ1-1, with D perhaps matching TRBD1 (5 bases). Germline V gene sequence: CDR1 LGHNT, CDR2 FRNRAP. The CDR3 contains 14 residues. V lost 1 base and J lost 5, with 11 bases in between. In DNA form, the CDR3 reads TGTGCTAGTGGTTTGGAGATAAAGGGGACTGAAGCTTTCTTT. As protein: CASGLEIKGTEAFF.

This rearrangement joins TRBV4-3 to TRBJ2-7; D gene unclear. Germline V CDR1 and CDR2: LGHNA, YSLEER. CDR3 size: 15 residues. Trimming stripped 1 base from V and 1 base from J, with 11 bases between. The CDR3 protein is CASSQAPLKSYEQYF. The CDR3 bases are TGCGCCAGCAGCCAAGCTCCATTGAAATCCTACGAGCAGTACTTC.

CDR3 sequence (DNA): TGTGCCAGTAGTCGGCCGGGAGCTCGCTACGAGCAGTACTTC. It is translated as CASSRPGARYEQYF. The genes are TRBV19 and TRBJ2-7; the D gene is possibly TRBD2 (6 bases). The V gene lost 5 bases and the J gene lost 3 bases, with 14 bases spanning the gap. In germline, CDR1 is LNHDA, CDR2 SQIVND (reference sequence). There are 14 residues in the CDR3. Supplemented by reference TRBV19 and TRBJ2-7, the full variable domain reads DGGITQSPKYLFRKEGQNVTLSCEQNLNHDAMYWYRQDPGQGLRLIYYSQIVNDFQKGDIAEGYSVSREKKESFPLTVTSAQKNPTAFYLCASSRPGARYEQYFGPGTRLTVT.

This chain uses TRBV14 with TRBJ2-7, with 7 bases fitting TRBD1. The germline V gene encodes CDR1 SGHDN and CDR2 FVKESK. This CDR3 is built from 13 residues. V gave up 4 bases and J gave up 3 bases; unmatched junction bases: 3. The CDR3 reads CASSPTGIYEQYF. CDR3 coding DNA: TGTGCCAGCAGCCCGACAGGGATCTACGAGCAGTACTTC.

Details on this clone: Germline is not matched at one junction end, which may reflect a read error. The rearrangement uses TRBV5-4 and TRBJ2-5, with D maybe TRBD2 (5 bases). CDR3 size: 13 residues. Looked up from germline, CDR1 is SGHNT and CDR2 is YYREEE (reference sequence). The CDR3 loop is CASRLDGEETQYF. The CDR3 nucleotides are TGTGCCAGCAGATTGGACGGGGAAGAGACCCAGTACTTC.

This clone turned up a few times. J is TRBJ1-1 and V is TRBV6-1; D possibly corresponds to TRBD1 (5 bases). The V gene lost 1 base and the J gene lost 4 bases, with 10 bases spanning the gap. CDR1 is MNHNS, CDR2 SASEGT, per germline. CDR3 length: 14 residues. The CDR3 sequence: CASSEGMGLTEAFF. Here the CDR3 DNA reads TGTGCCAGCAGTGAAGGAATGGGGCTCACTGAAGCTTTCTTT.

The chain joins TRBV19 to TRBJ2-3, with D possibly TRBD2 on 5 matching bases. Germline V gene sequence: CDR1 LNHDA, CDR2 SQIVND (reference sequence). CDR3 length: 17 residues. Trimming shortened V by 6 bases and J by 2 bases, and 21 bases separated the two germline ends. The DNA for the CDR3 is TGTGCCAGTAGCACCCGGGGAAGCGGAAGCTACACAGATACGCAGTATTTT. This encodes CASSTRGSGSYTDTQYF.

The chain carries TRBV7-2 and TRBJ2-5, with a tentative D call TRBD2 (6 bases). The CDR3 contains 14 residues. V was cut by 1 base and J by 4 bases, with 10 bases left in between. Germline V gene data show CDR1 as SGHTA and CDR2 as FQGNSA. The CDR3 spells CASSLGSGVETQYF. The CDR3 DNA sequence: TGTGCCAGCAGCTTAGGGTCGGGAGTAGAGACCCAGTACTTC.

The table lists this clone with a count of one. V is TRBV5-8 and J is TRBJ2-7, with unresolved D. V was clipped by 0 bases and J by 6 bases, with 10 bases between them. The CDR3 extends over 13 amino acids. CDR1 and CDR2 (germline): SGHTS, YDEGEE. CDR3 region: CASSLGVAAEQYF. In DNA form, the CDR3 reads TGTGCCAGCAGCTTGGGAGTGGCCGCCGAGCAGTACTTC.

The chain links TRBV6-5 to TRBJ1-4, with TRBD1 identical over 9 bases. The CDR3 spans 14 residues. The ends lost 6 bases at V and 3 bases at J; junction bases unmatched: 2. In germline, CDR1 is MNHEY, CDR2 SVGAGI. The CDR3 region is CASRHRGPNEKLFF. In DNA form, the CDR3 reads TGTGCCAGCAGACACAGGGGGCCTAATGAAAAACTGTTTTTT.

A remark on this clone: Germline and junction disagree at one end, which may indicate a read error. The V and J genes are TRBV2 and TRBJ2-1; the D gene is possibly TRBD2 (5 bases). The CDR3 loop spans 14 amino acids. Looked up from germline, CDR1 is SNHLY and CDR2 is FYNNEI. CDR3 protein: CASSDVDSHNEQFF. Here the CDR3 DNA reads TGTGCCAGCAGTGACGTGGACTCCCACAATGAGCAGTTCTTC.

This clone was seen only a few times. The chain has TRBV10-3 and TRBJ1-1; D is possibly TRBD1 (5 bases). Germline lookup yields CDR1 ENHRY and CDR2 SYGVKD. The CDR3 spans 15 residues. V lost 3 bases to trimming and J lost 3 bases, with 14 bases between them. The CDR3 protein is CAISESRDGYTEAFF. For the CDR3, the DNA is TGTGCCATCAGTGAATCCAGGGACGGGTACACTGAAGCTTTCTTT.

CDR3 sequence: CASSILQGGNTEAFF. CDR3 sequence (DNA): TGTGCCAGTAGTATACTACAGGGCGGGAACACTGAAGCTTTCTTT. V and J are TRBV19 and TRBJ1-1; D may be TRBD1 (6 bases). Germline lookup yields CDR1 LNHDA and CDR2 SQIVND (reference sequence). The CDR3 runs to 15 residues. V was trimmed by 2 bases and J by 1 base, leaving 11 bases between them.

This rearrangement joins TRBV7-2 to TRBJ1-2; 7 bases map to TRBD1. The CDR3 is made up of 16 amino acids. Germline CDR1 is SGHTA and CDR2 is FQGNSA. The V segment lost 5 bases and the J segment 8 bases; nucleotides outside the gene matches: 17. The CDR3 here is CASSKDLNPGGYGYTF. CDR3 coding DNA: TGTGCCAGCAGCAAGGACCTAAACCCAGGGGGATACGGCTACACCTTC.

This clone was seen more than once but under ten times. The chain combines TRBV10-3 with TRBJ2-3, with TRBD1 matching over 9 bases. This CDR3 region has 16 residues. Germline V gives CDR1 ENHRY, CDR2 SYGVKD. The V and J ends lost 6 bases and 5 bases, in that order; junction bases with no gene match: 12. Here the CDR3 reads CAIRPTGTGFGDTQYF. In nucleotides, the CDR3 is TGTGCCATCAGACCCACCGGGACAGGGTTTGGAGATACGCAGTATTTT.

The CDR3 spells CASRDRDYEQYF. DNA for the CDR3: TGTGCCAGTAGGGACAGAGACTACGAGCAGTACTTC. The chain employs TRBV19 and TRBJ2-7; tentative D call: TRBD1 (6 bases). CDR1 is LNHDA and CDR2 is SQIVND in the germline V gene (reference sequence). This CDR3 region has 12 residues. Trimming removed 6 bases from V and 3 bases from J, with 9 bases in between.